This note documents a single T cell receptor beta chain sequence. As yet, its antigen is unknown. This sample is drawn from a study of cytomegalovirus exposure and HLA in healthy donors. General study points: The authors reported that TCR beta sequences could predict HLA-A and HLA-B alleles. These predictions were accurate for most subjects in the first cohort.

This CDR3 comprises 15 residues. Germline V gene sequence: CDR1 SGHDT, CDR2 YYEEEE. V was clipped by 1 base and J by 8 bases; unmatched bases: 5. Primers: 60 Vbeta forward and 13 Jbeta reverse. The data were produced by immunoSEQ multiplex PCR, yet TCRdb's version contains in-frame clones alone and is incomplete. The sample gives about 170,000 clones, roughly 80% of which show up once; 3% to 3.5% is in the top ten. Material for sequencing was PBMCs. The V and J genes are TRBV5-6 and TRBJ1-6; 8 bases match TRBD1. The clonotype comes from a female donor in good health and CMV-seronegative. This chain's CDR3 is CASSLSQGGDSPLHF. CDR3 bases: TGTGCCAGCAGCTTGTCACAGGGGGGTGATTCACCCCTCCACTTT.